This T cell receptor (beta chain) was observed in a study of shared clonotypes between healthy human individuals (dated by TCRdb to 2018 to 2021). A note on the overall study: A couple of women and a few men aged 18 to 49 years were included in the cohort. Each donor's leukapheresis produced roughly between roughly 0.85 and 10 billion PBMCs. Libraries were prepared and TCR repertoires were sequenced by different laboratories using diverse techniques, in order to increase sequencing depth and limit assay-specific biases. To estimate repertoire size and how much clonotypes are shared between individuals, the study performed deep sequencing of blood TCR repertoires from five healthy adults. For each donor, three plates each were used for CD4 naive and CD4 memory, two plates were used for CD8 naive, and one plate was used for CD8 memory.

TCR CDR3 regions were amplified from genomic DNA by multiplex PCR using the deep immunoSEQ assay. Extracted genomic DNA from each cell subset was spread evenly across all wells of several immunoSEQ 96-well plates, with each plate serving as a replicate. For sorted subsets, each replicate PCR was loaded with 200 ng genomic DNA, equivalent to 25,000 to 35,000 T cell genomes. Purified libraries were quantified with a Qubit 3.0 fluorometer, sized on a Bioanalyzer 2100, and re-quantified with the KAPA Library Quantification kit. Each immunoSEQ 96-well plate was sequenced on its own single-read 150-cycle Illumina NextSeq 550 flow cell. In the original analysis: Because only junctional sequences without quality scores were contained in the immunoSEQ output, filtering matching that applied to full-length reads could not be performed. To assign V/J genes and CDR3, sequences were annotated using PyIR, a Python wrapper for IgBLAST v1.9, with IMGT germline references. Reads with weak V/J assignments (E-value above 1e-6), missing CDR3, stop codons, out-of-frame junctions, or ambiguous translated residues were removed. V3J clonotypes were defined by identical inferred V gene, J gene, and CDR3 amino acid sequence. Percentage overlap between repertoires was computed as shared unique clonotypes divided by the size of the smaller repertoire. Three approaches were used to assess repertoire richness: RTK rarefaction, the Chao1 estimator, and Recon v2.1 estimates of unobserved clonotypes. OLGA was used to compute generation probabilities for all TCRbeta clonotypes that the gDNA method yielded from a few donors. Imported from immuneACCESS, the table was reduced by TCRdb to in-frame sequences with V and J called. These copies leave out some clones; in studies compared against another copy, an unresolved V gene accounts for under half, and the cause of the remainder is not known. V and J calls and clone size come straight from that table; D and trimming were deduced from the DNA. Here the sample has roughly 2 million clones; around 95% occur a single time. 0.1% to 0.15% of the sample is in the top ten clones.

For this clone: Its antigen is currently not known. The sample holds no much larger clone one base away, and base qualities are not on file.

Study-wide conclusions, independent of this receptor: The genetic and exposure-history diversity represented was limited by the small number of donors. Incomplete sequencing was indicated by rarefaction of sorted-subset datasets, despite the large sequencing depth. Sampling was restricted to blood, and TCR repertoires in tissue are likely to differ from TCR repertoires in blood. Sharing across a few donors was observed for approximately 4.6% of naive CD4, 3% to 3.5% of naive CD8, 2.3% of memory CD4, and 0.4% of memory CD8 clonotypes. Higher generation probabilities were observed for clonotypes shared by all four sorted-subset donors than for non-shared clonotypes. Larger estimated clonotype richness was generally found for naive subsets than for memory subsets. Pairwise subsampling indicated that sequencing depth was expected to affect the degree of clonotype sharing among donors.

The donors were healthy, HIV-negative adults with no recently reported acute infections or vaccinations. All donors were Caucasian adults living in Nashville, Tennessee, USA. CD4+ T cells were enriched by magnetic negative selection, after which naive cells were positively selected on CD45RA and the negative fraction was taken as the memory subset. After blood collection by leukapheresis, PBMCs were isolated using Ficoll-Histopaque density gradient centrifugation and then cryopreserved in the vapor phase of liquid nitrogen. Analytical flow cytometry was used to check the purity and quantity of each magnetically sorted T cell population. Genomic DNA was isolated from each sorted fraction and quantified by UV absorbance on a Nanodrop 2000c. V is cut by 7 bases and J by 9 bases, and the space between the germline ends is 16 bases. The CDR3 runs 14 residues from the cysteine to the phenylalanine. This entry keeps only the CDR3 DNA: 42 bases, framed from base 1. The germline V gene yields SNHLY for CDR1 and FYNNEI for CDR2.

The chain employs TRBV2 and TRBJ1-6; a tentative D call is TRBD1 (5 bases match). The source material was naive CD4+ T cells sorted from blood. This specimen's cell subset or site label, per the study, means: CD45RA+ positively selected. This receptor was taken from a young man in good health. The DNA sequence reads TGTGCCAGCACGGGGCAGCGGTCTGGTTCACCCCTCCACTTT. Protein translation: CASTGQRSGSPLHF.